In its sample, the clone carrying this T cell receptor (beta chain) was seen many times. Its antigen is still unknown. The sample comes from a study of breast tumors, draining lymph nodes, adjacent tissues. Study-level points and caveats: Most tumor T cells seemingly derive from lymph node, then expand in tumor. Tumor repertoires ranked between lymph nodes and nontumor tissue in diversity, with V and J gene preferences.

TCRdb independently ran MiXCR on the multiplex PCR reads; one entry per CDR3 protein. This sample yields about 80,000 distinct CDR3 sequences, of which approximately 19% are seen a single time; about 2.2% belongs to the top ten. Breast cancer patients provided tissue from their axillary draining lymph nodes. From germline, CDR1 is DFQATT and CDR2 SNEGSKA (reference sequence). V lost 4 bases and J lost 3; bases outside the gene matches: 11. The CDR3 runs to 16 residues. Source material: axillary lymph node tissue. The rearrangement joins TRBV20-1 to TRBJ2-3; 9 positions match TRBD2. The origin of this receptor is a female donor with breast cancer. Some clones in this sample may be carry-over from other donors' samples. The DNA of the CDR3 is TGCAGTGCTAATATGGCGGCTAGCGGGACGACAGATACGCAGTATTTT. Translated, it gives CSANMAASGTTDTQYF.